The source of this T cell receptor (beta chain) is a study of cytomegalovirus exposure and HLA in healthy donors. For the study at large: Most donors, less than 85% of approximately 400 genotyped, fell in the Caucasian-associated ancestry cluster. Study findings and constraints: Upon later analysis, HLA-associated TCR beta chains proved more clonally expanded than other, equally common chains. In a later analysis, TCR beta V- and J-gene trimming showed a link to a missense DCLRE1C variant. Cytomegalovirus association was listed for 150 to 200 TCR beta chains.

Comment on this clone: Its specificity is not known.

V was pared by 5 bases and J by 5 bases, with 19 bases between. This CDR3 spans 16 amino acids. CDR1 MNHEY and CDR2 SMNVEV come from the germline V gene (reference sequence). Researchers ran the PCR with 60 Vbeta and 13 Jbeta primers. The assay was immunoSEQ multiplex PCR, and TCRdb's table has in-frame clones only and misses some. Of 59,000 or so clones listed, roughly 85% are singletons. Input material: PBMCs. The sequence came from a female donor in good health and CMV-seronegative. The chain employs TRBV27 and TRBJ2-1; maybe TRBD2 (6 bases). CDR3 in DNA: TGTGCCAGCAGTACTTTACTAGCAGGACGGGACAATGAGCAGTTCTTC. Its protein is CASSTLLAGRDNEQFF.